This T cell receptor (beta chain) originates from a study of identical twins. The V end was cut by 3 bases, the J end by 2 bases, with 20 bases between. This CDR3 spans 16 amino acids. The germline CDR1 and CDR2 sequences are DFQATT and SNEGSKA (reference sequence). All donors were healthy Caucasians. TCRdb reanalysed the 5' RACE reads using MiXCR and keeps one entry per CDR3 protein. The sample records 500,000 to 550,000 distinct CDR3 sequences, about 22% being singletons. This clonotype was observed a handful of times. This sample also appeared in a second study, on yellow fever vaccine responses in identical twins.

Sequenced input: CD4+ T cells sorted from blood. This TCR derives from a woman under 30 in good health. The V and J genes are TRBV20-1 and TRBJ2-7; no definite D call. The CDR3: CSASNDGRPKAYEQYF. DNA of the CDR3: TGCAGTGCTAGCAACGATGGACGGCCGAAAGCCTACGAGCAGTACTTC.